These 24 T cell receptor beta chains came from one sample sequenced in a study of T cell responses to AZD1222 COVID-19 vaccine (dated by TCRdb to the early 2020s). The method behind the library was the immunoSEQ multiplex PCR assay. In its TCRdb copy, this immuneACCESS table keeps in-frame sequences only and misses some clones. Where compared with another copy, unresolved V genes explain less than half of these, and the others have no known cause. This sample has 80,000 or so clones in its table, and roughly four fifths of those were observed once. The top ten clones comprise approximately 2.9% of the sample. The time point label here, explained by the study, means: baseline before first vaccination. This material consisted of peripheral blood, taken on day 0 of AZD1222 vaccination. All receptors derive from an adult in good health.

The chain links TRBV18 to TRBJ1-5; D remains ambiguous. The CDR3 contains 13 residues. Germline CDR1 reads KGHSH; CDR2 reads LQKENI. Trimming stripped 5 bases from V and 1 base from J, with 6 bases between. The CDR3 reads CASSGGSNQPQHF. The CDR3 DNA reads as TGTGCCAGCTCAGGAGGCAGCAATCAGCCCCAGCATTTT. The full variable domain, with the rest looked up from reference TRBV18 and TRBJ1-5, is NAGVMQNPRHLVRRRGQEARLRCSPMKGHSHVYWYRQLPEEGLKFMVYLQKENIIDESGMPKERFSAEFPKEGPSILRIQQVVRGDSAAYFCASSGGSNQPQHFGDGTRLSIL.

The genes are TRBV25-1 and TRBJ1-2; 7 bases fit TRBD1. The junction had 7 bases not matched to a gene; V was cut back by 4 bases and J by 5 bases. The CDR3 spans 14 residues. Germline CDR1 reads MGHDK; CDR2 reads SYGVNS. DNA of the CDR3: TGTGCCAGCAGTGGTAGGGGGCGGCCGTATGGCTACACCTTC. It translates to CASSGRGRPYGYTF.

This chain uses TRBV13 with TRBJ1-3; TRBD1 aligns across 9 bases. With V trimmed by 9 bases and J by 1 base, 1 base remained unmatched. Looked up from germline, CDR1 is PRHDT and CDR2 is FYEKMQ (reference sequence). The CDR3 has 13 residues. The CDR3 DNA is TGTGCCAGTGGACAGGGGTCTGGAAACACCATATATTTT. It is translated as CASGQGSGNTIYF.

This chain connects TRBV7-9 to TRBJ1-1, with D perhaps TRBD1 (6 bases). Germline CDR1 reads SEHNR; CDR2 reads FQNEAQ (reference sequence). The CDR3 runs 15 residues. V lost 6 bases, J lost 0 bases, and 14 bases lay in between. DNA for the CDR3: TGTGCCAGCAGTGGAGGACAGAGGATGAACACTGAAGCTTTCTTT. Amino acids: CASSGGQRMNTEAFF.

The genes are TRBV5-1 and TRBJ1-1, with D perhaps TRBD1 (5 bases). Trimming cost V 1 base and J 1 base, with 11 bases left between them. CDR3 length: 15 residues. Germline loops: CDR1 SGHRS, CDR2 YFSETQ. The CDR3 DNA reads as TGCGCCAGCAGCTTGCTCGCGGGGGAGAACACTGAAGCTTTCTTT. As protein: CASSLLAGENTEAFF.

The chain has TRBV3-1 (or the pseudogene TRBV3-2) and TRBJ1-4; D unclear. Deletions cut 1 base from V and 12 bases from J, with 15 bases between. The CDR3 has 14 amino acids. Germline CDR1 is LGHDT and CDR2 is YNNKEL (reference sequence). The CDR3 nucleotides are TGTGCCAGCAGCCAAGTGAGGGTCACTGACCAACTGTTTTTT. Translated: CASSQVRVTDQLFF.

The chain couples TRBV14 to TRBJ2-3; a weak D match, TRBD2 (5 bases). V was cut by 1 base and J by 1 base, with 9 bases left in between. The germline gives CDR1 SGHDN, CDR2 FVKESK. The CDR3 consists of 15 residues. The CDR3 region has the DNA TGTGCCAGCAGCCAAGGGACTTATCGCACAGATACGCAGTATTTT. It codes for CASSQGTYRTDTQYF.

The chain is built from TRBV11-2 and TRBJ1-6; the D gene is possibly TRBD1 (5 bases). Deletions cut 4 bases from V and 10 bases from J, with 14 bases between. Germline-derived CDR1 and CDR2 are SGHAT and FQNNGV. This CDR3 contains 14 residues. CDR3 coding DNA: TGTGCCAGCAGCTGGAGGGGAAGGGAGTCACCCCTCCACTTT. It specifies CASSWRGRESPLHF.

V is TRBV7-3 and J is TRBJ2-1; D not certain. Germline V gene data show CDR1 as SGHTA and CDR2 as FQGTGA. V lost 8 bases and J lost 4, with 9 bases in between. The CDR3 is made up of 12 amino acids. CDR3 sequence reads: CASGERYNEQFF. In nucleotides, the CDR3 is TGTGCCAGCGGCGAGAGGTACAATGAGCAGTTCTTC.

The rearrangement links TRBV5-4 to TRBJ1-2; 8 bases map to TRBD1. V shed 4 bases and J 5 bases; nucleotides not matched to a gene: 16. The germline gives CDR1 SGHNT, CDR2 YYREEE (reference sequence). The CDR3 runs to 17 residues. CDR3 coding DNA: TGTGCCAGCAGCCCACAGGGGGGAGGGGGGCCGAGGTATGGCTACACCTTC. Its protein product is CASSPQGGGGPRYGYTF.

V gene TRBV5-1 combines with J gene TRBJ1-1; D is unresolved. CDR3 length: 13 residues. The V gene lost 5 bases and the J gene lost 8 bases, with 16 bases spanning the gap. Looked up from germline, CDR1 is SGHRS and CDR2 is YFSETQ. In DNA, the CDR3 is TGCGCCAGCAGTCCTGGCCTACAGTTCGAAGCTTTCTTT. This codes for CASSPGLQFEAFF.

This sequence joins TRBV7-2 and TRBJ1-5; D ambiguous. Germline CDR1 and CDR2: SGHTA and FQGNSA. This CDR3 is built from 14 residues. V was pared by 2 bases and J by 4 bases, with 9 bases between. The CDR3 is CASSLNLGNQPQHF. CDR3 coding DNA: TGTGCCAGCAGCTTAAACTTAGGGAATCAGCCCCAGCATTTT.

CDR3 region: CASSPHHRDRGPKNIQYF. The CDR3 DNA reads TGTGCCAGCAGCCCCCACCACCGGGACAGGGGGCCCAAAAACATTCAGTACTTC. This chain uses TRBV7-8 with TRBJ2-4; 12 nucleotides agree with TRBD1. The CDR3 is made up of 18 amino acids. CDR1 is SGHVS, CDR2 FQNEAQ, per germline. Germline trimming cut 5 bases from V and 2 bases from J; bases unmatched to any gene: 10.

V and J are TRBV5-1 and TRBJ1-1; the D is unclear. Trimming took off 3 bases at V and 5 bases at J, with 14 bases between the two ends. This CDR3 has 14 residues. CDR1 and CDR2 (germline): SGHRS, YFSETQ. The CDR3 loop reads CASSWTDTGTEAFF. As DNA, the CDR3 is TGCGCCAGCAGCTGGACCGACACTGGGACTGAAGCTTTCTTT.

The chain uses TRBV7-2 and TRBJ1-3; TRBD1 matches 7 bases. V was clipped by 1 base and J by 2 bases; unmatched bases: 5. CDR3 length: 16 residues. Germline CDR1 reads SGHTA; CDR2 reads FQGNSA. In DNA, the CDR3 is TGTGCCAGCAGCTTAGGGGGACAGCGAACTGGAAACACCATATATTTT. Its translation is CASSLGGQRTGNTIYF. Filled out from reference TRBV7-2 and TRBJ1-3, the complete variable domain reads GAGVSQSPSNKVTEKGKDVELRCDPISGHTALYWYRQSLGQGLEFLIYFQGNSAPDKSGLPSDRFSAERTGGSVSTLTIQRTQQEDSAVYLCASSLGGQRTGNTIYFGEGSWLTVV.

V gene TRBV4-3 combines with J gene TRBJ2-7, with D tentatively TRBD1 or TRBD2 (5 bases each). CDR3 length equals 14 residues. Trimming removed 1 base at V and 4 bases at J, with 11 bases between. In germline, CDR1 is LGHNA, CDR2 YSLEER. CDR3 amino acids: CASSQGGTDYEQYF. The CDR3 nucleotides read TGCGCCAGCAGCCAAGGTGGGACGGATTACGAGCAGTACTTC.

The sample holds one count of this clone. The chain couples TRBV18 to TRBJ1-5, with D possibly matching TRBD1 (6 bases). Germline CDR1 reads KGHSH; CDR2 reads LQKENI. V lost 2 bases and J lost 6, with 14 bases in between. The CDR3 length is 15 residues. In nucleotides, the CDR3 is TGTGCCAGCTCACCATCGGCAGGGGAGAGTCAGCCCCAGCATTTT. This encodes CASSPSAGESQPQHF.

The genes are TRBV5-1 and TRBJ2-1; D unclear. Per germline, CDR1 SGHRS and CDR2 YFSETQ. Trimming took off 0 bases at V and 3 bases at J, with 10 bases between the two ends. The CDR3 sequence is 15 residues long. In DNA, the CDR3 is TGCGCCAGCAGCTTGGAATTGTCAGGCTACAATGAGCAGTTCTTC. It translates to CASSLELSGYNEQFF.

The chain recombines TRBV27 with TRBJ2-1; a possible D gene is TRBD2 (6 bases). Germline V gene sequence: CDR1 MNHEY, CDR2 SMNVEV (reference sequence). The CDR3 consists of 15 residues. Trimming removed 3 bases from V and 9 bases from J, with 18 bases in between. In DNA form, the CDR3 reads TGTGCCAGCAGTTTGGGGACCGGGAGCAATTTTGAGCAGTTCTTC. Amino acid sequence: CASSLGTGSNFEQFF.

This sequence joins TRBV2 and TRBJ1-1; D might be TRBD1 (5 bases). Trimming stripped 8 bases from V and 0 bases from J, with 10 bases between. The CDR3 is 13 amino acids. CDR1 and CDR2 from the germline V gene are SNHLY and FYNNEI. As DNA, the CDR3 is TGTGCCAGCTTGGGACTGATGAACACTGAAGCTTTCTTT. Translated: CASLGLMNTEAFF.

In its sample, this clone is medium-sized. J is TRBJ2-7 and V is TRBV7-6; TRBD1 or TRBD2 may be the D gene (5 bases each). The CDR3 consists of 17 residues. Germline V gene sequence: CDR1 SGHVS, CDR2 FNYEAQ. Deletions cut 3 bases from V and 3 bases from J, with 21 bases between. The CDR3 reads CASSFTTGDAGNYEQYF. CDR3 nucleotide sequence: TGTGCCAGCAGCTTCACTACCGGGGACGCAGGAAACTACGAGCAGTACTTC.

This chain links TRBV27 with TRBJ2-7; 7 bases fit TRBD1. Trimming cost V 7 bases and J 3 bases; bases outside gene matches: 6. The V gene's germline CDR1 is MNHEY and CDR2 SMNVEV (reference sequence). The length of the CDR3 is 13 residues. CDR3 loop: CASKKTGFYEQYF. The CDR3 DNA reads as TGTGCCAGCAAAAAGACAGGGTTCTACGAGCAGTACTTC.

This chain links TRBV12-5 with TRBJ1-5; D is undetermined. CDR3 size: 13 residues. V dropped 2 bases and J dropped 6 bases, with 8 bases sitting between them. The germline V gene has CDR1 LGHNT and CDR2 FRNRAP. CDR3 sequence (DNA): TGTGCTAGTGGTTTGTCAGTTGCTCAGCCCCAGCATTTT. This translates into CASGLSVAQPQHF.

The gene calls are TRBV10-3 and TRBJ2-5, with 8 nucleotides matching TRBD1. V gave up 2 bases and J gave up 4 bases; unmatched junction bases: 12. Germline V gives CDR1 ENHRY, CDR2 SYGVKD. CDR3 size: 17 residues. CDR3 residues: CAISEQAGRGLGETQYF. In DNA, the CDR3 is TGTGCCATCAGTGAGCAAGCCGGCAGGGGGCTAGGAGAGACCCAGTACTTC.